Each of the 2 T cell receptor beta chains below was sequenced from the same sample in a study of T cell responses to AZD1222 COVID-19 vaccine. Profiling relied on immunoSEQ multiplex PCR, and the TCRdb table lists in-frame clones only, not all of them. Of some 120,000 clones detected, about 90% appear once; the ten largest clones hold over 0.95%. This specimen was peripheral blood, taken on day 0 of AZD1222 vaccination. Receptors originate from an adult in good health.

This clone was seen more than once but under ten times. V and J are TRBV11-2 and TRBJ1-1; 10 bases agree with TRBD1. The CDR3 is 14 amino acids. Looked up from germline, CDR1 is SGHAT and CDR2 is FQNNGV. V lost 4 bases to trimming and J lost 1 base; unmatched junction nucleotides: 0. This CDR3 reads CASSWDRGNTEAFF. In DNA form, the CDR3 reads TGTGCCAGCAGCTGGGACAGGGGGAACACTGAAGCTTTCTTT. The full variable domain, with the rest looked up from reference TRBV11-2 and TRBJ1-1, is EAGVAQSPRYKIIEKRQSVAFWCNPISGHATLYWYQQILGQGPKLLIQFQNNGVVDDSQLPKDRFSAERLKGVDSTLKIQPAKLEDSAVYLCASSWDRGNTEAFFGQGTRLTVV.

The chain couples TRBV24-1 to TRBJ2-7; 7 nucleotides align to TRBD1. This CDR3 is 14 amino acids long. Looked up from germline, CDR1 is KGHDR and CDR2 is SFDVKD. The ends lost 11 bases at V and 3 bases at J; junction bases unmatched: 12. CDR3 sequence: CASRIKGGNYEQYF. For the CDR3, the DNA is TGTGCCAGCCGGATTAAAGGGGGCAACTACGAGCAGTACTTC.